The present TCR beta chain was sequenced within a study of blood T cell repertoires in COVID-19 (dated by TCRdb to 2019 to 2021). At the level of the whole study: Samples from collaborators originated in the United States, Italy and Spain and spanned both the acute and convalescent phases of COVID-19. The material from the prospective study consisted of cDNA or gDNA derived from T cells, B-cell-depleted T cells, or PBMCs. The sample metadata nearly always contained a de-identified subject ID, COVID-19 status, age in years and sex. Deeply sampled blood TCRbeta repertoires from subjects exposed to, actively infected with, or recovered from COVID-19 were included in the dataset. The repertoires were made available in a free public database intended to serve as a resource for research on the immune response to SARS-CoV-2. Where HLA class I and class II types were available, the types were taken from metadata supplied by the sample provider, not from assay-based typing. Samples were obtained from the ongoing ImmuneRACE study (first 160 participants) and from about 1,300 subjects provided by 6 global collaborators.

Paper-wide results and their limitations: The quantity of clinical and demographic metadata differed by source and by participant and was supplied without curation.

At one collaborating source in Seattle, patients were enrolled during active infection and were followed longitudinally through the course of disease. Whole blood was collected in K2EDTA tubes by collaborating institutions according to the institutions' own protocols. For TCRbeta analysis, collaborators shipped samples as frozen whole blood, isolated PBMCs, or DNA extracted from either of those sample types. Germline trimming amounts to 4 bases on V and 5 bases on J, with 4 as the count of junction bases outside the gene matches. The CDR3 runs 14 amino acids, cysteine and phenylalanine included. Only CDR3 DNA is held: 42 bases, read in frame from base 1. The germline V gene (reference sequence) supplies CDR1 WNHNN and CDR2 SYGVQD. To note about this clone: It has no known antigen specificity. No qualities accompany the bases; no much larger clone lies one base away.

The immunoSEQ Assay, a bias-controlled multiplex PCR, was used to amplify TCRbeta CDR3 regions from genomic DNA. Per the source publication's procedure: Within the assay, amplification of reference gene primers was used to estimate how many nucleated cells each sample contained. Sequence reads were collapsed and filtered to measure the absolute abundance of every unique TCRbeta CDR3 rearrangement. For each sample, productive Simpson clonality was calculated by taking the square root of Simpson's diversity index across productive rearrangements. TCRdb took this table from immuneACCESS and kept in-frame rearrangements with V and J called. Such tables lack part of the clones; where checked against another copy, unresolved V genes explain under half of the gap, and the rest is unexplained. D and trimming come from the DNA, and the V and J calls and clone size come from that table. The sample table lists some 350,000 clones, about nine tenths of them with a count of one. Clones ranked in the top ten supply around 7.9% of the sample.

This clonotype originated in a woman between 70 and 85 years old with COVID-19, enrolled during active disease. The chain uses TRBV10-1 and TRBJ2-1, and 8 junctional nucleotides match TRBD2. Sequenced: peripheral blood. The CDR3 region has the sequence CASSVQRGHNEQFF. In nucleotide form, the sequence is TGCGCCAGCAGTGTACAGCGGGGGCACAATGAGCAGTTCTTC.